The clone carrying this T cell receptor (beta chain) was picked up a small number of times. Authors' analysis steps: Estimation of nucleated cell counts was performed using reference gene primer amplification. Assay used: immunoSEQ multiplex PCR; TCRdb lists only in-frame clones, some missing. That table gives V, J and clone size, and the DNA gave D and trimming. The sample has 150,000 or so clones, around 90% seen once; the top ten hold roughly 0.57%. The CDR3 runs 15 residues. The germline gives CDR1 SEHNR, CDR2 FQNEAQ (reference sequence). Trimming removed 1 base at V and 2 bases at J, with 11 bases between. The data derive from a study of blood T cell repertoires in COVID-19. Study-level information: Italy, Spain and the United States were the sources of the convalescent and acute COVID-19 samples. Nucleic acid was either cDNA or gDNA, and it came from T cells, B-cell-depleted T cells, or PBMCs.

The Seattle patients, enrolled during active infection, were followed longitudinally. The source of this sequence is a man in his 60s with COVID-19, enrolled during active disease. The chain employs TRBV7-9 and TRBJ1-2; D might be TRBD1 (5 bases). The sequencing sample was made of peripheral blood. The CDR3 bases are TGTGCCAGCAGCTTAGTAGGGGATTTGAACTATGGCTACACCTTC. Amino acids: CASSLVGDLNYGYTF. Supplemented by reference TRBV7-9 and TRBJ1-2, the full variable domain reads DTGVSQNPRHKITKRGQNVTFRCDPISEHNRLYWYRQTLGQGPEFLTYFQNEAQLEKSRLLSDRFSAERPKGSFSTLEIQRTEQGDSAMYLCASSLVGDLNYGYTFGSGTRLTVV.